This T cell receptor beta chain emerged from a study of patients and donors after allogeneic stem cell transplantation. In its sample, this clonotype was seen a few times. This CDR3 comprises 13 residues. Germline V gene lookup returns CDR1 DFQATT and CDR2 SNEGSKA (reference sequence). Between the trimmed V and J ends, which lost 1 base and 0 bases, there was a span of 6 bases. TCRdb fed the RT-PCR reads into MiXCR, producing one record per CDR3 protein. The data show about 89,000 distinct CDR3 sequences, with about 48% seen just once and approximately 66% held by the top ten. The chain couples TRBV20-1 to TRBJ1-1; D gene unclear. Sequenced: blood, either unsorted or a sorted T cell fraction (not recorded which). The clonotype originates from a human donor who was either an allogeneic HSCT recipient or a stem cell or donor lymphocyte infusion donor (not recorded which). It is not recorded whose cells these are; they may come from a transplant donor. Written as DNA, the CDR3 is TGCAGTGCTAGAGTAGATGTGAACACTGAAGCTTTCTTT. This sequence encodes CSARVDVNTEAFF.